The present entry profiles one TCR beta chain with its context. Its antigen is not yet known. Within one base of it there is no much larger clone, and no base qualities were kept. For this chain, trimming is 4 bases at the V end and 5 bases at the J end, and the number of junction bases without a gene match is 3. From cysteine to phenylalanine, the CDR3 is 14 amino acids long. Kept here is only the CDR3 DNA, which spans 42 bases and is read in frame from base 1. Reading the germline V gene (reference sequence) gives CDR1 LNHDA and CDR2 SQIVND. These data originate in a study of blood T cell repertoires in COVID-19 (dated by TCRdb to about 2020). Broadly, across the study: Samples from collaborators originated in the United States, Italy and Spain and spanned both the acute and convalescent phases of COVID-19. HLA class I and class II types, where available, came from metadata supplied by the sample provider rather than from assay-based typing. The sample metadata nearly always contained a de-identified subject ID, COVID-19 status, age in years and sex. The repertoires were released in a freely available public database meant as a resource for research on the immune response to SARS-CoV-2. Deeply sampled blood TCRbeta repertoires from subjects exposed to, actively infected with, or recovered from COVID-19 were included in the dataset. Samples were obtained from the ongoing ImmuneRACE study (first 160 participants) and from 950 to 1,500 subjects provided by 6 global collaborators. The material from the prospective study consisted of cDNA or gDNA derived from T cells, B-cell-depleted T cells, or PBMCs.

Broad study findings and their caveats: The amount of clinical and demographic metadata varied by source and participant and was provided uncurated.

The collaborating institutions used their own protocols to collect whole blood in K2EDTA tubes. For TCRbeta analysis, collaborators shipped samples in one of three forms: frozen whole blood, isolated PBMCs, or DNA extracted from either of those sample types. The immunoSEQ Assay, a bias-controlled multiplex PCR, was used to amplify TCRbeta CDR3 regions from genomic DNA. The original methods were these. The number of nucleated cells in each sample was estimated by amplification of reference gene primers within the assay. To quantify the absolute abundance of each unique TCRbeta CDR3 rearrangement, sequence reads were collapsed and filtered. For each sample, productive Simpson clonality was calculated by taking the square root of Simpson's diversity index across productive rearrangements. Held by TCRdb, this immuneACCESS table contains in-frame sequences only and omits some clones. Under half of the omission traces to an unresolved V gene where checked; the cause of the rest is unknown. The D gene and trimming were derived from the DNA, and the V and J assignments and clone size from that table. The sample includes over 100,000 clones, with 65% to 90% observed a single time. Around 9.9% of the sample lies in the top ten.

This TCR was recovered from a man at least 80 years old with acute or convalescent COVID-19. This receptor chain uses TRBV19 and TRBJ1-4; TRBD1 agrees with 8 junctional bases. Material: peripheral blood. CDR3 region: CASSKNRGNEKLFF. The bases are TGTGCCAGTAGTAAAAACAGGGGGAATGAAAAACTGTTTTTT. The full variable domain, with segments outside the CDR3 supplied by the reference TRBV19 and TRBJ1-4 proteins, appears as DGGITQSPKYLFRKEGQNVTLSCEQNLNHDAMYWYRQDPGQGLRLIYYSQIVNDFQKGDIAEGYSVSREKKESFPLTVTSAQKNPTAFYLCASSKNRGNEKLFFGSGTQLSVL.